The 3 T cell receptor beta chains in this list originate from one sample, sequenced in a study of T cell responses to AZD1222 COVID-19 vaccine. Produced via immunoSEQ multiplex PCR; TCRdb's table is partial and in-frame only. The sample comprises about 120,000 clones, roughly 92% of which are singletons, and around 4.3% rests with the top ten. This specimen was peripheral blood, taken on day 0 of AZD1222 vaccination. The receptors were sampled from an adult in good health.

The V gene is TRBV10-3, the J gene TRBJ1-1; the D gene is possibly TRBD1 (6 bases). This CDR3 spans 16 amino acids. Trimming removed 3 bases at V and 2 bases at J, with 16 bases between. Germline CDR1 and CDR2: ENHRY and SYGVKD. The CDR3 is CAISEGGGHRNTEAFF. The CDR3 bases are TGTGCCATCAGTGAAGGGGGGGGACACAGAAACACTGAAGCTTTCTTT.

This CDR3 reads CASSVVTGGGTEAFF. The CDR3 coding sequence is TGTGCCAGCAGCGTAGTTACAGGGGGGGGCACTGAAGCTTTCTTT. The chain recombines TRBV9 with TRBJ1-1; 8 nucleotides agree with TRBD1. This CDR3 has 15 residues. Germline V lookup: CDR1 SGDLS, CDR2 YYNGEE. After removal of 0 bases from V and 4 bases from J, the junction contained 5 bases not matched to a gene.

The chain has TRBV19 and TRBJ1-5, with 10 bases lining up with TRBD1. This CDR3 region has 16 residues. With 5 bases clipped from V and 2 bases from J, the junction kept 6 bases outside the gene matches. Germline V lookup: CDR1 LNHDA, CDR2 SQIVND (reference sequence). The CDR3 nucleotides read TGTGCCAGTAGTGCAGGGGACAGGGGAGGCAATCAGCCCCAGCATTTT. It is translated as CASSAGDRGGNQPQHF. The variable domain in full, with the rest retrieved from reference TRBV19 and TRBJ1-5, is DGGITQSPKYLFRKEGQNVTLSCEQNLNHDAMYWYRQDPGQGLRLIYYSQIVNDFQKGDIAEGYSVSREKKESFPLTVTSAQKNPTAFYLCASSAGDRGGNQPQHFGDGTRLSIL.